This T cell receptor beta chain came from a study of blood T cells in healthy people across ages. Study results and limitations: What prevented conclusive comparison of naive and antigen-experienced cells was that PBMCs were unsorted. Among T cells, TCR beta diversity per million cells dropped roughly linearly as age rose. Both naive CD4+ cell counts and diversity were greater in long-lived donors than in aged donors.

There were healthy Caucasian individuals from Russia, aged roughly 6 to 95, serving as donors. A J-beta primer mix and a sample-barcoded 5' primer were used in a second PCR of roughly 6 to 12 cycles. TCRdb re-called the 5' RACE reads through MiXCR, storing one row per CDR3 protein. This sample yields about 770,000 distinct CDR3 sequences, of which under 45% are seen a single time; roughly 19% belongs to the top ten. Germline CDR1 DFQATT, CDR2 SNEGSKA (reference sequence). CDR3 size: 16 residues. V was cut by 2 bases and J by 7 bases, with 21 bases left in between. With respect to this clonotype: What it binds is not known.

This receptor was identified in a man aged 60-69 years in good health. The chain has TRBV20-1 and TRBJ2-1; D is perhaps TRBD2 (7 bases). Specimen: blood. In nucleotides, the CDR3 is TGCAGTGCTAGATTGGGTGGACGGGGGGCTCCGAATGAGCAGTTCTTC. Its protein product is CSARLGGRGAPNEQFF.